This entry lists 5 T cell receptor beta chains sequenced from one sample in a study of CD8+ T cells in alopecia areata (dated by TCRdb to the late 2010s). The time point label on this specimen signifies: around 29 days on oral tofacitinib. The treatment or condition label corresponds to: oral pan-JAK inhibitor, 5-10 mg twice daily. The library was obtained by the immunoSEQ multiplex PCR assay. For TCR sequencing, RNA was extracted from every sample and reverse transcribed into cDNA to serve as template. TCRdb stores this immuneACCESS table with in-frame sequences only. Part of the clones is absent; in the studies checked, under half of the shortfall reflects unresolved V genes, and no reason is known for the rest. For this sample there are some 96,000 clones; around 60% appear just once. Of the sample, about 14% falls within the top ten clones. Sequenced here: CD8+ T cells sorted from blood, sampled at week 4, from a patient treated with tofacitinib. Source of these receptors: a human donor with alopecia areata.

The CDR3 spells CAWRGPALTSGIYEQYF. CDR3 DNA sequence: TGTGCCTGGAGGGGTCCCGCGCTCACTAGCGGAATATACGAGCAGTACTTC. V and J are TRBV30 and TRBJ2-7; 8 bases are shared with TRBD2. V was clipped by 3 bases and J by 4 bases; unmatched bases: 17. The CDR3 is made up of 17 amino acids. Germline V lookup: CDR1 GTSNPN, CDR2 SVGIG (reference sequence).

V gene TRBV7-2 combines with J gene TRBJ2-5; 13 bases fit TRBD2. This CDR3 spans 15 amino acids. Looked up from germline, CDR1 is SGHTA and CDR2 is FQGNSA. The ends lost 5 bases at V and 5 bases at J; junction bases unmatched: 5. CDR3 protein: CASSLLAGGLETQYF. For the CDR3, the DNA is TGTGCCAGCAGCCTACTAGCGGGGGGGCTGGAGACCCAGTACTTC. The variable domain in full, completed from reference TRBV7-2 and TRBJ2-5, reads GAGVSQSPSNKVTEKGKDVELRCDPISGHTALYWYRQSLGQGLEFLIYFQGNSAPDKSGLPSDRFSAERTGGSVSTLTIQRTQQEDSAVYLCASSLLAGGLETQYFGPGTRLLVL.

This chain uses TRBV4-1 with TRBJ1-2; TRBD1 might be the D (5 bases). The CDR3 contains 16 residues. CDR1 MGHRA and CDR2 YSYEKL come from the germline V gene. The V end lost 3 bases, the J end lost 4 bases, and 18 bases lay between the germline ends. The CDR3 sequence is CASSHSGTGTSYGYTF. The CDR3 DNA is TGCGCCAGCAGCCATTCAGGTACAGGAACCAGCTATGGCTACACCTTC.

The chain employs TRBV30 and TRBJ2-7; the match to TRBD1 covers 8 bases. The length of the CDR3 is 14 residues. Germline V gene sequence: CDR1 GTSNPN, CDR2 SVGIG (reference sequence). After removal of 2 bases from V and 7 bases from J, the junction contained 10 bases not matched to a gene. The CDR3 here is CAWSSSGGFWEQYF. CDR3 nucleotides: TGTGCCTGGAGTTCGTCAGGGGGCTTCTGGGAGCAGTACTTC.

The CDR3: CASRDPLAREQYF. DNA of the CDR3: TGTGCCAGCAGGGACCCACTAGCGCGCGAGCAGTACTTC. The chain recombines TRBV27 with TRBJ2-7, with 7 bases that match TRBD2. The V and J ends lost 6 bases and 6 bases, in that order; junction bases with no gene match: 8. Germline V lookup: CDR1 MNHEY, CDR2 SMNVEV (reference sequence). CDR3 size: 13 residues.